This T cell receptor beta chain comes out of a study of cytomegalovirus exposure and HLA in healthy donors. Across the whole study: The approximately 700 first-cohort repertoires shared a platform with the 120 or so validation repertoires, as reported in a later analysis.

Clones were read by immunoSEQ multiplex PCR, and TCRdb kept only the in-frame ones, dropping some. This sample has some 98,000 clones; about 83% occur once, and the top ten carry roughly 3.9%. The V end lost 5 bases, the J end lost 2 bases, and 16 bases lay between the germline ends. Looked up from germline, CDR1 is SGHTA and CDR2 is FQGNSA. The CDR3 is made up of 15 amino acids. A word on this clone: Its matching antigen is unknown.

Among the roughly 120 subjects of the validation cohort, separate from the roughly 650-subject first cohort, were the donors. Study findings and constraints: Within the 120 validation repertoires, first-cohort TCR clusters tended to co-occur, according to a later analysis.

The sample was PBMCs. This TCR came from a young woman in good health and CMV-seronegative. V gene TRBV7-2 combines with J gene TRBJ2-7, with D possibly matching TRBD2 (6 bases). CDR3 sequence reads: CASSGPGDSPYEQYF. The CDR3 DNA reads TGTGCCAGCAGCGGACCCGGGGACTCCCCCTACGAGCAGTACTTC. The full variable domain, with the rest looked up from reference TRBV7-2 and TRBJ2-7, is GAGVSQSPSNKVTEKGKDVELRCDPISGHTALYWYRQSLGQGLEFLIYFQGNSAPDKSGLPSDRFSAERTGGSVSTLTIQRTQQEDSAVYLCASSGPGDSPYEQYFGPGTRLTVT.